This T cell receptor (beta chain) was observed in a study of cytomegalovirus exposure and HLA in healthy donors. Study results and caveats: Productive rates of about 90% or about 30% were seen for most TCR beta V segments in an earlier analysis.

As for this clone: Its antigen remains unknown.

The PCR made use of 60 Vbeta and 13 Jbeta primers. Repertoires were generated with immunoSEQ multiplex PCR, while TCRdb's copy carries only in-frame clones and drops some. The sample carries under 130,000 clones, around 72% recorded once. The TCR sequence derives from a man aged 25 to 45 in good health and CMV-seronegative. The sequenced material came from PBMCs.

Written as DNA, the CDR3 is TGCGCCAGCTCCATTGGCAGCCTACAGACTGAAGCTTTCTTT. Translated: CASSIGSLQTEAFF. The chain recombines TRBV5-1 with TRBJ1-1; no clear D. V dropped 7 bases and J dropped 5 bases, with 18 bases sitting between them. Germline CDR1 SGHRS, CDR2 YFSETQ. The CDR3 sequence is 14 residues long.